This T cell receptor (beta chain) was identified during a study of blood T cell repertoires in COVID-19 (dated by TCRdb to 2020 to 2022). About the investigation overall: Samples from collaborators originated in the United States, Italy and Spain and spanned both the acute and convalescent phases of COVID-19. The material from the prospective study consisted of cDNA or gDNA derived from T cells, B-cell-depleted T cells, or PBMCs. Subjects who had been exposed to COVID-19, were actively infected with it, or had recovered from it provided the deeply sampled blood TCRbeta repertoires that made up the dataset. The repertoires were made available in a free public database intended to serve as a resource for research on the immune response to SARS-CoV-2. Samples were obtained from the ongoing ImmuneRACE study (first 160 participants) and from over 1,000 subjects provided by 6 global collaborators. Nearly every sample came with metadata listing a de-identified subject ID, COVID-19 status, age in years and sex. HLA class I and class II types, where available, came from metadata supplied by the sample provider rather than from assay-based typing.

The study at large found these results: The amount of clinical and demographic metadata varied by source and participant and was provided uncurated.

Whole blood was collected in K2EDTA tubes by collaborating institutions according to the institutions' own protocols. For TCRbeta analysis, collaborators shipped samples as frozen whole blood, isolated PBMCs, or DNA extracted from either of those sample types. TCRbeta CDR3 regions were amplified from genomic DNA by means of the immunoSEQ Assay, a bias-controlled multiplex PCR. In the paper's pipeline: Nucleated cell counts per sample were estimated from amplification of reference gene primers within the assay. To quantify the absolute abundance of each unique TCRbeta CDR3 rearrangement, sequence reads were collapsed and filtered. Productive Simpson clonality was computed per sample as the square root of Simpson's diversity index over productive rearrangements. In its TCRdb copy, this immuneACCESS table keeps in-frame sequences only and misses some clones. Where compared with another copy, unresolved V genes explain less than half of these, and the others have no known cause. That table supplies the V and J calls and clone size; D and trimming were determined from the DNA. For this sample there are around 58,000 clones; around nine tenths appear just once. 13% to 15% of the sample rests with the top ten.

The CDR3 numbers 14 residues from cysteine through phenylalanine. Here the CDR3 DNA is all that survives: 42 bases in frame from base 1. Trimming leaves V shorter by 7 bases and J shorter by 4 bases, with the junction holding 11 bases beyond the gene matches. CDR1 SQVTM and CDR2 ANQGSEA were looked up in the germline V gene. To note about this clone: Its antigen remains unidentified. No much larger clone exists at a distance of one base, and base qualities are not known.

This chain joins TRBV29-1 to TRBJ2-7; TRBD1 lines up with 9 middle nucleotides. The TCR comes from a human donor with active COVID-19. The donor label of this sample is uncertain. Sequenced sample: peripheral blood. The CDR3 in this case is CSGGTGTGRYEQYF. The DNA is TGCAGCGGGGGGACCGGGACAGGGAGATACGAGCAGTACTTC.